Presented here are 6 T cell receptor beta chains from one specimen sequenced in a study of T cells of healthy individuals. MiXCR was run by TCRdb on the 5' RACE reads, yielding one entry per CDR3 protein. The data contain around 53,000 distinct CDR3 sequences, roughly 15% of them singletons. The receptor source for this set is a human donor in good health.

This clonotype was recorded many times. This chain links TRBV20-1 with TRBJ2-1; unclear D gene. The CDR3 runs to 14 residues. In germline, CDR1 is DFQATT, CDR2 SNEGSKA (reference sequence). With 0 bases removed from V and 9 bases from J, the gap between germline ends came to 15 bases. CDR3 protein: CSAREVRARGEQFF. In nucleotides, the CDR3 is TGCAGTGCTAGAGAGGTCCGGGCTCGCGGTGAGCAGTTCTTC.

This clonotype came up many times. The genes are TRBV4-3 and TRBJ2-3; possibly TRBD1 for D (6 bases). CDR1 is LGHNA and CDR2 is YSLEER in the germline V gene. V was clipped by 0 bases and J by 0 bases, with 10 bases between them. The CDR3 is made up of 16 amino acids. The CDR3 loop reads CASSQDGTPSTDTQYF. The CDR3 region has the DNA TGCGCCAGCAGCCAAGATGGGACACCGAGCACAGATACGCAGTATTTT.

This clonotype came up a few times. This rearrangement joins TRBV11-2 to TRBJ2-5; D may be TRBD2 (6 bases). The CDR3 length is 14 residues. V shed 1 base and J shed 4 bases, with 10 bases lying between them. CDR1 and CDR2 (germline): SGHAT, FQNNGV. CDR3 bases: TGTGCCAGCAGCTTAGGTACCGGGGGAGAGACCCAGTACTTC. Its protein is CASSLGTGGETQYF.

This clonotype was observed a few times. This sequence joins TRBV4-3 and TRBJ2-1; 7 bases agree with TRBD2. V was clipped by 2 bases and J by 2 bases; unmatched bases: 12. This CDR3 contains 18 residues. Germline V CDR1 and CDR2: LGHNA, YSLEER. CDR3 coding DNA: TGCGCCAGCAGCCAAAGTATGGGACTACGAAGAACCTACAATGAGCAGTTCTTC. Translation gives CASSQSMGLRRTYNEQFF.

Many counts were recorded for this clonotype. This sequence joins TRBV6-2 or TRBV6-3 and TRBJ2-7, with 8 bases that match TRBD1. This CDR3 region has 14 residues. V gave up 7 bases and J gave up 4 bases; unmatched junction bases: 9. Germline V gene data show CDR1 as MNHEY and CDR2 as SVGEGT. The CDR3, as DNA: TGTGCCAGCAACCCGGGACAGGAGCATTACGAGCAGTACTTC. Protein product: CASNPGQEHYEQYF.

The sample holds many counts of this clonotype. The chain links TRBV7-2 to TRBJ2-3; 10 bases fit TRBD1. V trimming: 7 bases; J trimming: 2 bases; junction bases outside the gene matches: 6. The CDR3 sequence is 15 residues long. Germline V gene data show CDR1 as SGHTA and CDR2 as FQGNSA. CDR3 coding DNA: TGTGCCAGCACCCTTGGGACAGGGGTCACAGATACGCAGTATTTT. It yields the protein CASTLGTGVTDTQYF.